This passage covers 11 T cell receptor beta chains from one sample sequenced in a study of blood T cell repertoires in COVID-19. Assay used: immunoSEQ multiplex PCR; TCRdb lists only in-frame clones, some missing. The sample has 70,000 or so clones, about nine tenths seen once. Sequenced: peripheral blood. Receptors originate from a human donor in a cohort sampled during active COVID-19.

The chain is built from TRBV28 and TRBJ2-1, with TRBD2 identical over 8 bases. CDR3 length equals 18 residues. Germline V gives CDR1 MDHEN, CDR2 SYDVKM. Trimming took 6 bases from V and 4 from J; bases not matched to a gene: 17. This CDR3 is CASSDGMLEREKYNEQFF. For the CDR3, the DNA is TGTGCCAGCAGCGATGGGATGTTAGAGCGGGAGAAGTACAATGAGCAGTTCTTC.

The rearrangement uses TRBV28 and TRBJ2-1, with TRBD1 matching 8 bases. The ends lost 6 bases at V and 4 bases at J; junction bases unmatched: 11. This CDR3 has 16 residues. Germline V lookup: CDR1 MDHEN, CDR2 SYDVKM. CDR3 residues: CASSTSFGQGYNEQFF. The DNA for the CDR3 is TGTGCCAGCAGCACTTCCTTCGGACAGGGATACAATGAGCAGTTCTTC.

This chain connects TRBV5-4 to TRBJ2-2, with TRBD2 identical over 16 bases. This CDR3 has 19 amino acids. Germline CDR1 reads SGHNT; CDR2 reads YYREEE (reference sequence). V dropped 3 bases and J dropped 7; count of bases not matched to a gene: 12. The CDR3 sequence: CASSSGTSGRARMDGELFF. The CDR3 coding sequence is TGTGCCAGCAGCTCCGGGACTAGCGGGAGGGCGAGAATGGACGGGGAGCTGTTTTTT.

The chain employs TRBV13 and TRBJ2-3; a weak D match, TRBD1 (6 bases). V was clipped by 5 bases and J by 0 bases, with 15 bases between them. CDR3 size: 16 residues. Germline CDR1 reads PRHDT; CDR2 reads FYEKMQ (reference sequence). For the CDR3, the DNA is TGTGCCAGCAGCCCCGAACAGGGAACTAGCACAGATACGCAGTATTTT. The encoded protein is CASSPEQGTSTDTQYF.

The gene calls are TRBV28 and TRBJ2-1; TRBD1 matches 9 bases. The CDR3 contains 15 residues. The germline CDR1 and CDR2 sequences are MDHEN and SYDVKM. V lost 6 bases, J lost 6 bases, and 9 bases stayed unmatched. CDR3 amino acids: CASSQQGANFNEQFF. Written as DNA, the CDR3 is TGTGCCAGCAGCCAACAGGGGGCAAATTTCAATGAGCAGTTCTTC.

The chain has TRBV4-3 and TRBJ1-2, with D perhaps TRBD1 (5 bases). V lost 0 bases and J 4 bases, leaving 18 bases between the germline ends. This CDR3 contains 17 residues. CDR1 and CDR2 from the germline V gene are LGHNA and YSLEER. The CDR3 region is CASSQEASSDKIYGYTF. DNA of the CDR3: TGCGCCAGCAGCCAAGAAGCGTCTTCGGACAAGATCTATGGCTACACCTTC.

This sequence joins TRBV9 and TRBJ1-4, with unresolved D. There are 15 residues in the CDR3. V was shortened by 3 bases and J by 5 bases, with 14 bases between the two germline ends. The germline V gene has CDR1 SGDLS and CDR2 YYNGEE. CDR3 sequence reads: CASSAEDRQNEKLFF. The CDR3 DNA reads TGTGCCAGCAGCGCCGAGGATCGTCAAAATGAAAAACTGTTTTTT.

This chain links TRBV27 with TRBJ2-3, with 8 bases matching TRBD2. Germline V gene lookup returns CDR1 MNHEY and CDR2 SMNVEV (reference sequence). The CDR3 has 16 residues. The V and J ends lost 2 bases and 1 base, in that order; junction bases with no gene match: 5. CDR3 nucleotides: TGTGCCAGCAGTTTAGCGGGAGGTGGGGGCACAGATACGCAGTATTTT. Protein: CASSLAGGGGTDTQYF.

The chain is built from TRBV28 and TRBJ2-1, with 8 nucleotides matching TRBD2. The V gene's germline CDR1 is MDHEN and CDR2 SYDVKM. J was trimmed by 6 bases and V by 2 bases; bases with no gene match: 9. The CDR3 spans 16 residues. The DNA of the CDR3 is TGTGCCAGCAGTTTAGTTGGTTTAGCGGGAAGCAATGAGCAGTTCTTC. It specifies CASSLVGLAGSNEQFF.

The CDR3 here is CASSLSGFEQYF. The CDR3 DNA reads TGTGCCAGCAGTTTATCAGGGTTCGAGCAGTACTTC. The V gene is TRBV28, the J gene TRBJ2-7, with D perhaps TRBD1 (5 bases). V was shortened by 1 base and J by 6 bases, with 7 bases between the two germline ends. The CDR3 is 12 amino acids. The germline gives CDR1 MDHEN, CDR2 SYDVKM.

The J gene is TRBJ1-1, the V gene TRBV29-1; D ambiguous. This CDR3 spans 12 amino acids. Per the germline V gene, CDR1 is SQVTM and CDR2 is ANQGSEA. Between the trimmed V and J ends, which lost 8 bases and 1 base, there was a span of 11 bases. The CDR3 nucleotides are TGCAGCTCGACGACGGGGAACACTGAAGCTTTCTTT. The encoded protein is CSSTTGNTEAFF.